The next 7 T cell receptor beta chains were all read from a single sample in a study of T cells in Graves' hyperthyroidism and ophthalmopathy. Using RNA transcripts as the source, TCR beta CDR3 regions were amplified. RT-PCR in the first round (using the HTBI primer set) targeted the TCR CDR3. TCRdb re-called the multiplex PCR reads through MiXCR, storing one row per CDR3 protein. The table lists about 600,000 distinct CDR3 sequences, about a sixth of them singletons, with roughly 3.4% in the top ten. Sequenced input: blood. The receptors shown here come from a woman aged 40-49 years with Graves' ophthalmopathy.

The CDR3 coding sequence is TGCAGTGCTAGAGATTTTGGCGGGGGCGAGACCCAGTACTTC. Residues: CSARDFGGGETQYF. The rearrangement joins TRBV20-1 to TRBJ2-5, with D possibly being TRBD2 (7 bases). CDR3 length: 14 amino acids. Trimming cost V 0 bases and J 5 bases, with 13 bases left between them. CDR1 DFQATT and CDR2 SNEGSKA come from the germline V gene (reference sequence).

This clonotype was counted between two and nine times. A read error may be the cause here, since a much bigger clone is one base away. V is TRBV5-1 and J is TRBJ2-7; TRBD2 agrees at 7 bases. From germline, CDR1 is SGHRS and CDR2 YFSETQ. This CDR3 is 14 amino acids long. The V and J ends lost 4 bases and 7 bases, in that order; junction bases with no gene match: 11. Here the CDR3 reads CASSRDYEFGEQYF. The CDR3, as DNA: TGCGCCAGCAGCCGGGACTACGAATTTGGGGAGCAGTACTTC.

There are many counts of this clonotype. The chain employs TRBV3-1 and TRBJ2-5; no clear D gene. The CDR3 spans 13 residues. CDR1 and CDR2 (germline): LGHDT, YNNKEL (reference sequence). V lost 0 bases, J lost 2 bases, and 4 bases lay in between. In nucleotides, the CDR3 is TGTGCCAGCAGCCAAGAATGGCAAGAGACCCAGTACTTC. Protein: CASSQEWQETQYF.

This chain uses TRBV7-3 with TRBJ2-1; D is perhaps TRBD1 (5 bases). This CDR3 region has 15 residues. In germline, CDR1 is SGHTA, CDR2 FQGTGA. Trimming took 2 bases from V and 9 from J, leaving 17 bases between them. Here the CDR3 DNA reads TGTGCCAGCAGCTTATATGACAGCGCCCTAGGTGAGCAGTTCTTC. It codes for CASSLYDSALGEQFF.

This clonotype was seen many times. This sequence joins TRBV29-1 and TRBJ2-7, with a tentative D call TRBD2 (6 bases). This CDR3 spans 15 amino acids. Germline lookup yields CDR1 SQVTM and CDR2 ANQGSEA. Trimming cost V 5 bases and J 6 bases, with 23 bases left between them. The CDR3 DNA is TGCAGCGTTCTTAGGTTTAGCGGCGTTCGGTCCGAGCAGTACTTC. Protein sequence: CSVLRFSGVRSEQYF.

This clonotype was counted at least ten times. This chain links TRBV20-1 with TRBJ2-1; 10 bases are shared with TRBD1. Germline lookup yields CDR1 DFQATT and CDR2 SNEGSKA (reference sequence). The CDR3 is made up of 15 amino acids. J gave up 3 bases and V 0 bases, and 2 bases lay outside the gene matches. The CDR3 reads CSARDRDRGYNEQFF. Written as DNA, the CDR3 is TGCAGTGCTAGAGATCGGGACAGGGGCTACAATGAGCAGTTCTTC.

The chain joins TRBV2 to TRBJ2-5, with D hard to call. The CDR3 extends over 14 amino acids. V was cut by 3 bases and J by 1 base, with 9 bases left in between. CDR1 SNHLY and CDR2 FYNNEI come from the germline V gene. The CDR3 DNA reads as TGTGCCAGCAGTGAGGGGTGGGGCCAAGAGACCCAGTACTTC. Translation gives CASSEGWGQETQYF.